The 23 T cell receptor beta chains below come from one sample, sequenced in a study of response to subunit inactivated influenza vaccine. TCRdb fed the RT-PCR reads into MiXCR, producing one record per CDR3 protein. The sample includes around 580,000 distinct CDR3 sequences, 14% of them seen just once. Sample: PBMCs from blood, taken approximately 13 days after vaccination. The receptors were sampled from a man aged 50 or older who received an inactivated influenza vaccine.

The CDR3 loop reads CASRGDLGNSPLHF. In DNA form, the CDR3 reads TGTGCCAGCAGGGGGGACCTCGGTAATTCACCCCTCCACTTT. The chain combines TRBV12-3 or TRBV12-4 with TRBJ1-6; tentative D call: TRBD1 (5 bases). CDR3 length equals 14 residues. Trimming removed 6 bases at V and 6 bases at J, with 12 bases between.

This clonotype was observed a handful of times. Here the CDR3 reads CASSQASGATGELFF. The CDR3 DNA is TGCGCCAGCAGCCAAGCCTCGGGGGCCACCGGGGAGCTGTTTTTT. The gene calls are TRBV4-3 and TRBJ2-2; D may match TRBD1 or TRBD2 (6 bases each). The CDR3 runs to 15 residues. The V end lost 1 base, the J end lost 4 bases, and 10 bases lay between the germline ends. The germline V gene encodes CDR1 LGHNA and CDR2 YSLEER.

The CDR3 here is CASSLDFWTGNDGYTF. The CDR3 coding sequence is TGTGCCAGCAGCTTAGATTTTTGGACAGGGAATGATGGCTACACCTTC. The genes are TRBV7-2 and TRBJ1-2; TRBD1 matches 8 bases. V trimming: 1 base; J trimming: 6 bases; junction bases outside the gene matches: 10. Germline CDR1 and CDR2: SGHTA and FQGNSA. The CDR3 is 16 residues long.

CDR3 in amino acids: CASSPTLGQKQETQYF. The CDR3 coding sequence is TGTGCCAGCTCACCAACCCTGGGACAGAAACAAGAGACCCAGTACTTC. V usage is TRBV18 and J usage is TRBJ2-5; 7 bases are shared with TRBD1. Germline assignment: CDR1 KGHSH and CDR2 LQKENI. Trimming at V came to 2 bases and at J to 2 bases, leaving 8 bases not matched to a gene. The CDR3 is 16 amino acids.

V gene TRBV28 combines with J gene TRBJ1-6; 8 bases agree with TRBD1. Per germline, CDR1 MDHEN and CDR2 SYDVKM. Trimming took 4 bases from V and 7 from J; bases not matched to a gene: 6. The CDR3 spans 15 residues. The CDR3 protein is CASSSTDRDNSPLHF. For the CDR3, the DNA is TGTGCCAGCAGTTCTACGGACAGGGACAATTCACCCCTCCACTTT. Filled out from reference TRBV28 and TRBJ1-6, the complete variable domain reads DVKVTQSSRYLVKRTGEKVFLECVQDMDHENMFWYRQDPGLGLRLIYFSYDVKMKEKGDIPEGYSVSREKKERFSLILESASTNQTSMYLCASSSTDRDNSPLHFGNGTRLTVT.

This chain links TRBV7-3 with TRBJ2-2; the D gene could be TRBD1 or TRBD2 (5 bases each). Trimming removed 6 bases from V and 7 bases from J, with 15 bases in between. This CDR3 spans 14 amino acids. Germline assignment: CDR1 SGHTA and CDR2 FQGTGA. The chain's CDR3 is CASSSGPRGGELFF. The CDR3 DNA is TGTGCCAGCAGTTCGGGACCCCGTGGCGGGGAGCTGTTTTTT.

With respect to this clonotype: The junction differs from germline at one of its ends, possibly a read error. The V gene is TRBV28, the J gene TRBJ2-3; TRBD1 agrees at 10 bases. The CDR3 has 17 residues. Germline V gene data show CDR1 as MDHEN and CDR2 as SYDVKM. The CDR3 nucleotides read TGTCCCAGCAGTTTCTCATCCGGGACAGGGGCACGAGATACGCAGTATTTT. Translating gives CPSSFSSGTGARDTQYF.

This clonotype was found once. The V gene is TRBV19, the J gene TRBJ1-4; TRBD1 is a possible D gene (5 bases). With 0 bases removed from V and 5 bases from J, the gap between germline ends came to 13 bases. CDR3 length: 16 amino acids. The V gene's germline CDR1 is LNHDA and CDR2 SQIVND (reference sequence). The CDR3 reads CASSIDRDSPNEKLFF. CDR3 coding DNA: TGTGCCAGTAGTATAGACCGAGACAGCCCGAATGAAAAACTGTTTTTT.

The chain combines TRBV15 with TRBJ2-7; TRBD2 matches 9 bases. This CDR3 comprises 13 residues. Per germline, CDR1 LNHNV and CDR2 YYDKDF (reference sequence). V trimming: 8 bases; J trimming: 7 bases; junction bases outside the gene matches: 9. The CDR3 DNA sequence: TGTGCCACCGGGTGGGCTAGCGGGGAAGAGCAGTACTTC. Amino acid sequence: CATGWASGEEQYF.

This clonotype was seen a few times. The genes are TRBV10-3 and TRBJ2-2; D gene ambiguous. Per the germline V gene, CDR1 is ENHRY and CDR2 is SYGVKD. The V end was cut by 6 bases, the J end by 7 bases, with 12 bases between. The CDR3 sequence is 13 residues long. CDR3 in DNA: TGTGCCATCAGAACTTCGACGGGCGGGGAGCTGTTTTTT. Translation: CAIRTSTGGELFF.

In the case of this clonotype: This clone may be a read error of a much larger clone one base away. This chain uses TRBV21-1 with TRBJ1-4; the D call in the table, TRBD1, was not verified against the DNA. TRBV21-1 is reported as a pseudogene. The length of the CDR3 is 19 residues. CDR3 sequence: CASSKTARGRGFTNEKLFF. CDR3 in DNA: TGTGCCAGCAGCAAAACTGCCAGGGGGCGCGGTTTTACTAATGAAAAACTGTTTTTT.

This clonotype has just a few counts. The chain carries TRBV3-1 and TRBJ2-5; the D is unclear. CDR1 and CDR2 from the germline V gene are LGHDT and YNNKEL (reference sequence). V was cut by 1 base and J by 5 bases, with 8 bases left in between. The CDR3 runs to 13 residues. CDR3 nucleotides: TGTGCCAGCAGCCAAGGCTCGCGGGAGACCCAGTACTTC. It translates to CASSQGSRETQYF.

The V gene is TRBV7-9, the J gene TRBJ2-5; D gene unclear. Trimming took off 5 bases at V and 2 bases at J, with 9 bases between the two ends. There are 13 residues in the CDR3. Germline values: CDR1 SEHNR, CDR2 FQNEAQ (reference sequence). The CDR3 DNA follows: TGTGCCAGCAGCCTAAACGCGCAAGAGACCCAGTACTTC. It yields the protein CASSLNAQETQYF.

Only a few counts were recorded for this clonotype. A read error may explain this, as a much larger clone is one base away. In DNA form, the CDR3 reads TGCAGCGTTGAAGAAGAGACCCAGTACTTC. Protein product: CSVEEETQYF. The V gene is TRBV29-1, the J gene TRBJ2-5; D not certain. This CDR3 spans 10 amino acids. Germline V gene data show CDR1 as SQVTM and CDR2 as ANQGSEA. V dropped 0 bases and J dropped 4 bases, with 0 bases sitting between them.

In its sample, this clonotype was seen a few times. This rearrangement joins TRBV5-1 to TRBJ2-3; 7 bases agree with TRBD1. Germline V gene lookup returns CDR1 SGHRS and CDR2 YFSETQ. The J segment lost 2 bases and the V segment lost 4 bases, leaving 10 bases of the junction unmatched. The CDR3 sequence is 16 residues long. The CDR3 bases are TGCGCCAGCAGCCTTGGGACAGCCTTCTCCACAGATACGCAGTATTTT. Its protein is CASSLGTAFSTDTQYF.

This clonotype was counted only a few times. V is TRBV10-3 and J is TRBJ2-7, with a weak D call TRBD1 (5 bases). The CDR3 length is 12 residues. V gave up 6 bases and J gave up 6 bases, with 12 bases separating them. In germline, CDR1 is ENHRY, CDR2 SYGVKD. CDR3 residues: CAISRDLSEQYF. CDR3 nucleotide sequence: TGTGCCATCAGCAGGGATCTCTCCGAGCAGTACTTC.

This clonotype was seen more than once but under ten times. The CDR3 spells CASSQRFNGEQFF. The CDR3 DNA sequence: TGTGCCAGCAGCCAACGTTTCAACGGTGAGCAGTTCTTC. V and J are TRBV14 and TRBJ2-1; D remains unclear. The CDR3 sequence is 13 residues long. The germline V and J ends were trimmed by 2 bases and 9 bases, with 11 bases remaining between them. The V gene's germline CDR1 is SGHDN and CDR2 FVKESK.

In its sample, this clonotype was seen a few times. This CDR3 is CASSYGVTNTGELFF. CDR3 DNA: TGTGCCAGCAGTTACGGGGTAACGAACACCGGGGAGCTGTTTTTT. The chain is built from TRBV6-2 or TRBV6-3 and TRBJ2-2, with D uncertain. CDR1 is MNHEY, CDR2 SVGEGT, per germline. Trimming took off 2 bases at V and 0 bases at J, with 7 bases between the two ends. The CDR3 is made up of 15 amino acids.

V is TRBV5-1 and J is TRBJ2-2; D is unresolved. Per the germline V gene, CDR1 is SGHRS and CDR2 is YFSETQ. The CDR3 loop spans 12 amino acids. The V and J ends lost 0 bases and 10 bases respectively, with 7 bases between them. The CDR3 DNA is TGCGCCAGCAGCTTGGATGGAATGGAGCTGTTTTTT. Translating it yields CASSLDGMELFF.

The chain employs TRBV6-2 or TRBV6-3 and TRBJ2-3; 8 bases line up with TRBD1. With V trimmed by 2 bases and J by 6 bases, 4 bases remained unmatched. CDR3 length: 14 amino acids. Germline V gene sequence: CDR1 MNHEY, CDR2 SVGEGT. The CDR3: CASSYTGGLDTQYF. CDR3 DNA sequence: TGTGCCAGCAGTTACACAGGGGGTCTTGATACGCAGTATTTT.

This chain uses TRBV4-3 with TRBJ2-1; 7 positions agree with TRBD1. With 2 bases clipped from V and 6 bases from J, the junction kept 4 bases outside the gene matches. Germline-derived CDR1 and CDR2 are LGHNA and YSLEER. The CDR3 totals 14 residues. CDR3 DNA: TGCGCCAGCAGCCAATACAGGGGTAGCAATGAGCAGTTCTTC. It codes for CASSQYRGSNEQFF.

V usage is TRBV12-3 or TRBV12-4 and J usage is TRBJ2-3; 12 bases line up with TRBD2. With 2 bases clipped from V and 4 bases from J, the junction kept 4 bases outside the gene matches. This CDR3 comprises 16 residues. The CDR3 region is CASSLSSGGAPDTQYF. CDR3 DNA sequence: TGTGCCAGCAGTTTATCTAGCGGGGGGGCCCCAGATACGCAGTATTTT.

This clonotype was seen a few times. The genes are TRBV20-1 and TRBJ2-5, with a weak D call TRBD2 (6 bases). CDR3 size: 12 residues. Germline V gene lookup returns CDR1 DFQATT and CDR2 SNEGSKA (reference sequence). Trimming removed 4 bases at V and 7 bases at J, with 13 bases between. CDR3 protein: CSANSGDGTQYF. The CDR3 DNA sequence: TGCAGTGCTAATAGCGGCGATGGGACCCAGTACTTC.